This TCR beta chain emerged from a study of CD8+ T cells in alopecia areata. Study-wide results and limits: The study found that many expanded lesional clones persisted in scalp and blood during tofacitinib.

Germline assignment: CDR1 SEHNR and CDR2 FQNEAQ (reference sequence). This CDR3 has 13 amino acids. The V gene lost 1 base and the J gene lost 4 bases, with 4 bases spanning the gap. Noted treatment: oral pan-JAK inhibitor, 5-10 mg twice daily. Extracted RNA was reverse transcribed into cDNA, the sequencing template. TCRdb's table, derived via immunoSEQ multiplex PCR, lists solely in-frame clones and lacks some. The table has tens of thousands of clones, approximately 44% seen once; the top ten hold around 21%. As concerns this clone: Its matching antigen is unknown.

V and J are TRBV7-9 and TRBJ1-4; the D is unclear. The input for sequencing was CD8+ T cells sorted from blood, taken around week 36, from a patient treated with tofacitinib. The receptor's source is a human donor with alopecia areata. The CDR3 loop is CASSLGLNEKLFF. The CDR3 nucleotides are TGTGCCAGCAGCTTAGGACTTAATGAAAAACTGTTTTTT.